A single sample gave rise to the 2 T cell receptor beta chains below, sequenced in a study of cytomegalovirus exposure and HLA in healthy donors. The PCR had 60 Vbeta and 13 Jbeta primers. Measured with immunoSEQ multiplex PCR; TCRdb has only the in-frame clones, and not every one. The sample gives approximately 61,000 clones, 70% to 80% of which show up once; roughly 51% is in the top ten. The sample taken for sequencing was PBMCs. These receptors all stem from a man between 50 and 59 years old in good health and CMV-seropositive.

The chain carries TRBV10-2 and TRBJ1-1; D might be TRBD1 (5 bases). The length of the CDR3 is 16 residues. The V gene's germline CDR1 is WSHSY and CDR2 SAAADI. With 3 bases removed from V and 3 bases from J, the gap between germline ends came to 17 bases. CDR3 region: CASSDGGKAGDTEAFF. In DNA form, the CDR3 reads TGCGCCAGCAGTGATGGGGGAAAAGCGGGTGACACTGAAGCTTTCTTT.

The rearrangement uses TRBV27 and TRBJ2-1; TRBD2 matches 9 bases. CDR1 and CDR2 from the germline V gene are MNHEY and SMNVEV (reference sequence). There are 18 residues in the CDR3. J gave up 3 bases and V 5 bases, and 14 bases lay outside the gene matches. The DNA for the CDR3 is TGTGCCAGCAGTCCCGGGGCTAGCGGGGAATTACTCTACAATGAGCAGTTCTTC. Residues: CASSPGASGELLYNEQFF.